This T cell receptor (beta chain) was sequenced for a study of vaccination and CD4 T cells after COVID-19. Study at large: Collection of post-COVID samples occurred a median about 100 days after diagnosis, spanning a range of 35 to 161.

CDR1 and CDR2 (germline): MNHEY, SVGEGT. This CDR3 spans 15 amino acids. V dropped 6 bases and J dropped 7; count of bases not matched to a gene: 7. On this clonotype: Antigen unknown.

CD4+ T cells that had been cultured provided DNA sequenced with the Oncomine TCR Beta short-read assay. TCRdb used MiXCR to reprocess the PCR reads, holding one entry per CDR3 protein. The sample lists more than 15,000 distinct CDR3 sequences; 72% were seen once. Treatment meaning: roughly ten-day PBMC culture with coronavirus spike peptide pools or control peptides (ViraFEST assay). V usage is TRBV6-2 or TRBV6-3 and J usage is TRBJ2-1; 12 nucleotides align to TRBD2. This clonotype was obtained from a human donor who had recovered from COVID-19. Sequenced: CD4+ T cells from blood, cultured in vitro. The CDR3 bases are TGTGCCAGCAGCACCCAAGGACTAGCGGGGAATGAGCAGTTCTTC. This encodes CASSTQGLAGNEQFF.